The rows below give T cell receptor beta chains drawn from one sample of a study of somatic mutations in cytotoxic T cells in rheumatoid arthritis. Assay: immunoSEQ multiplex PCR; the TCRdb copy retains only in-frame clones and omits some. Of 13,000 or so clones in the sample, 65% to 80% were seen once. What was sequenced was CD8+ T cells sorted from blood. These receptors all come from an adult with rheumatoid arthritis. Both conserved end residues are part of each CDR3. The order of the fields is clone size, J gene, D gene, V gene, CDR3 DNA, CDR3 protein. The D gene is left open where the match is weak. Clone size is stated in some rows and not others, as once, few, many or a class when expanded.

once | TRBJ2-7 | NA | TRBV2 | TGTGCCAGCAGCCCGGGTTTATCCTACGAGCAGTACTTC | CASSPGLSYEQYF
NA | TRBJ1-2 | NA | TRBV7-9 | TGTGCCAGCAGCACTCGGACGGTCCCCTCGGCTGGCTACACCTTC | CASSTRTVPSAGYTF
NA | TRBJ1-1 | NA | TRBV19 | TGTGCCAGTAGTTTCAGCAACACTGAAGCTTTCTTT | CASSFSNTEAFF
NA | TRBJ2-1 | NA | TRBV7-9 | TGTGCCAGCAGCTTAGCGGGCTCCTACAATGAGCAGTTCTTC | CASSLAGSYNEQFF
once | TRBJ2-1 | TRBD2 | TRBV2 | TGTGCCAGCAGTAACCTAGGACTAGCGGAAAATGAGCAGTTCTTC | CASSNLGLAENEQFF
NA | TRBJ2-7 | NA | TRBV6-1 | TGTGCCAGCACGACAGGTGCCCCCTACTACGAGCAGTACTTC | CASTTGAPYYEQYF
NA | TRBJ2-2 | NA | TRBV6-5 | TGTGCCAGCAGCTTAGCCGGGGAGCTGTTTTTT | CASSLAGELFF
NA | TRBJ2-5 | NA | TRBV4-1 | TGCGCCAGCAGCCAAAGCCTATCGTACCAAGAGACCCAGTACTTC | CASSQSLSYQETQYF
NA | TRBJ2-7 | NA | TRBV28 | TGTGCCAGCAGTTTAGGGCAGGGAGGCTACGAGCAGTACTTC | CASSLGQGGYEQYF
NA | TRBJ2-7 | NA | TRBV2 | TGTGCCAGCCAGGGCTCCTACGAGCAGTACTTC | CASQGSYEQYF
NA | TRBJ2-5 | TRBD2 | TRBV27 | TGTGCCAGCAGTTTGCGACTAGCGGGGGTGTACCAAGAGACCCAGTACTTC | CASSLRLAGVYQETQYF
NA | TRBJ2-5 | NA | TRBV6-5 | TGTGCCAGCAGTTACGGAGCAGGGAAAGAGACCCAGTACTTC | CASSYGAGKETQYF
NA | TRBJ1-5 | NA | TRBV28 | TGTGCCAGCAGTTTCGCGGGGAGCAATCAGCCCCAGCATTTT | CASSFAGSNQPQHF
NA | TRBJ2-1 | NA | TRBV5-1 | TGCGCCAGCAGCTTGGGAGGGAGCAATGAGCAGTTCTTC | CASSLGGSNEQFF
NA | TRBJ2-1 | NA | TRBV11-1 | TGTGCCAGCAGCTTAGTAGGCGGGAATGAGCAGTTCTTC | CASSLVGGNEQFF
NA | TRBJ2-1 | NA | TRBV6-1 | TGTGCCAGCAATCGACTAACGAGCTCCTACAATGAGCAGTTCTTC | CASNRLTSSYNEQFF
NA | TRBJ2-3 | TRBD1 | TRBV6-6 | TGTGCCAGCAAGCGGGACAGGGACGAAGATACGCAGTATTTT | CASKRDRDEDTQYF
few | TRBJ2-1 | TRBD2 | TRBV11-2 | TGTGCCAGCAGCTCTCGGACTAGCGGATACAATGAGCAGTTCTTC | CASSSRTSGYNEQFF
NA | TRBJ1-1 | TRBD1 | TRBV19 | TGTGCCAGTAGTTTGGGACAGGGGAGGACTGAAGCTTTCTTT | CASSLGQGRTEAFF
NA | TRBJ2-2 | NA | TRBV7-3 | TGTGCCAGCAGCTTCGGGATCACCGGGGAGCTGTTTTTT | CASSFGITGELFF
NA | TRBJ1-2 | TRBD1 | TRBV10-3 | TGTGCCATCAGTGAAGGGGGACAGGGAGCCTATGGCTACACCTTC | CAISEGGQGAYGYTF
NA | TRBJ2-7 | NA | TRBV28 | TGTGCCAGCAGGGAGGGGTTACGGTACGAGCAGTACTTC | CASREGLRYEQYF
NA | TRBJ2-7 | TRBD1 | TRBV9 | TGTGCCAGCAGCGCGGGACAGGGGGACTACGAGCAGTACTTC | CASSAGQGDYEQYF
NA | TRBJ1-4 | NA | TRBV2 | TGTGCCAGCAGTGAACCGCCAACTAATGAAAAACTGTTTTTT | CASSEPPTNEKLFF
NA | TRBJ2-7 | NA | TRBV2 | TGTGCCAGCCGCGGACAGCACTACGAGCAGTACTTC | CASRGQHYEQYF
NA | TRBJ2-1 | NA | TRBV13 | TGTGCCAGCAGCCCCAGAGGTGGCCCACCTTACAATGAGCAGTTCTTC | CASSPRGGPPYNEQFF
NA | TRBJ1-2 | NA | TRBV15 | TGTGCCACCAGCACAGAACGGGGGCTGAGAGGCTACACCTTC | CATSTERGLRGYTF
NA | TRBJ2-2 | NA | TRBV7-9 | TGTGCCAGCAGCTTAACCGCCGGGGAGCTGTTTTTT | CASSLTAGELFF
NA | TRBJ1-1 | NA | TRBV7-8 | TGTGCCAGCAGCCAGGGGACACGGACTGAAGCTTTCTTT | CASSQGTRTEAFF
NA | TRBJ1-2 | NA | TRBV30 | TGTGCCTGGAGGTCCAAGGGGCTCTATGGCTACACCTTC | CAWRSKGLYGYTF
NA | TRBJ2-3 | TRBD2 | TRBV4-2 | TGTGCCAGCAGCCAAGGGGGCCGACTAGCGGGTGATACGCAGTATTTT | CASSQGGRLAGDTQYF
NA | TRBJ1-1 | NA | TRBV7-3 | TGTGCCAGCAACCAATTCTTCCCCGGGAACACTGAAGCTTTCTTT | CASNQFFPGNTEAFF
NA | TRBJ1-2 | TRBD1 | TRBV27 | TGTGCCAGCAGCCCGGGACAGCACTATGGCTACACCTTC | CASSPGQHYGYTF
NA | TRBJ1-2 | TRBD1 | TRBV19 | TGTGCCAGTAGTATTGGGACAGGGCCAAGCTATGGCTACACCTTC | CASSIGTGPSYGYTF
NA | TRBJ2-7 | NA | TRBV5-5 | TGTGCCAGCAGCTTAGACCTAAGCTACGAGCAGTACTTC | CASSLDLSYEQYF
NA | TRBJ1-5 | TRBD1 | TRBV28 | TGTGCCAGCAGTTTAGGGACAGGTCAAGCCCAGCATTTT | CASSLGTGQAQHF
once | TRBJ2-1 | TRBD2 | TRBV7-9 | TGTGCCAGCAGCTTATCCGGGGAGGGCTTTAATGAGCAGTTCTTC | CASSLSGEGFNEQFF
NA | TRBJ2-1 | NA | TRBV7-9 | TGTGCCAGCAGCTTAAGGCCCAATGAGCAGTTCTTC | CASSLRPNEQFF
few | TRBJ1-2 | NA | TRBV7-9 | TGTGCCAGCAGCTCGATTACAACTTGGGCTAGGGACGGCTACACCTTC | CASSSITTWARDGYTF
NA | TRBJ2-1 | TRBD2 | TRBV5-1 | TGCGCCAGCAGCGACCTTCCCGGGACTAGACCCCATAATGAGCAGTTCTTC | CASSDLPGTRPHNEQFF
NA | TRBJ2-3 | NA | TRBV5-4 | TGTGCCAGCAGCTTGCCGAGCGGCCTTACCGGTACAGATACGCAGTATTTT | CASSLPSGLTGTDTQYF